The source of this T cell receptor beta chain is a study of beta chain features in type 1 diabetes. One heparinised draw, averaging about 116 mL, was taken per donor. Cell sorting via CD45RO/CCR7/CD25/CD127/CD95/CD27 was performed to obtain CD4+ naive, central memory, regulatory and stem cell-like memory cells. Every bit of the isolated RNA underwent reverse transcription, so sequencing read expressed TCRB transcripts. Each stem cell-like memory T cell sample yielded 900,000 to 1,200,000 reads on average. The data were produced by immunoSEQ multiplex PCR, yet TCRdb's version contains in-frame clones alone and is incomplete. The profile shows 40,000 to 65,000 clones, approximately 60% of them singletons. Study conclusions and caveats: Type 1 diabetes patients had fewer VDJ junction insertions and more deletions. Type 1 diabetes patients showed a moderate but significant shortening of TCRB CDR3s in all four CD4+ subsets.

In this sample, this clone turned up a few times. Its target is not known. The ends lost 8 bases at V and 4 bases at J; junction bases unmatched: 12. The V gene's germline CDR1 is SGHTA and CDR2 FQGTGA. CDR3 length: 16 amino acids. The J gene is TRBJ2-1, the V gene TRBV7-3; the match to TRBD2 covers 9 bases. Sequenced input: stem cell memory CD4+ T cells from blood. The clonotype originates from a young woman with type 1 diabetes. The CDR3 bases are TGTGCCAGCGCAATAGCGGGAGCGTCGACATACAATGAGCAGTTCTTC. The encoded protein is CASAIAGASTYNEQFF.